This T cell receptor beta chain was retrieved from a study of T cell repertoires in cytomegalovirus infection. Study information: In the study, CMV epitopes included recently identified HLA-C-restricted and well-studied HLA-B-restricted ones. Study-wide results and caveats: Across the ex vivo response, the dominant clonotypes were HLA-C-restricted CMV-specific TCR beta clonotypes. CMV carriers with the relevant HLA were identified by cumulative public TCR beta family frequency.

TCRdb reanalysed the reads using MiXCR and keeps one entry per CDR3 protein. In the table there are 600,000 to 700,000 distinct CDR3 sequences, 30% to 35% of which are singletons. This clonotype was detected ten times or more. What it recognizes is unknown. The CDR3 spans 14 residues. Germline CDR1 and CDR2: SGHTA and FQGNSA. The J segment lost 5 bases and the V segment lost 8 bases, leaving 11 bases of the junction unmatched. The TCR was taken from a human donor in good health (CMV status not recorded). Some clones in this sample may be carry-over from other donors' samples. The sample was cultured PBMCs, taken from culture after CMV antigen stimulation. The V and J genes are TRBV7-2 and TRBJ2-5; 7 positions match TRBD1. CDR3 nucleotide sequence: TGTGCCAGCTCTACCGGGACAGCCTGGGAGACCCAGTACTTC. Translation gives CASSTGTAWETQYF.